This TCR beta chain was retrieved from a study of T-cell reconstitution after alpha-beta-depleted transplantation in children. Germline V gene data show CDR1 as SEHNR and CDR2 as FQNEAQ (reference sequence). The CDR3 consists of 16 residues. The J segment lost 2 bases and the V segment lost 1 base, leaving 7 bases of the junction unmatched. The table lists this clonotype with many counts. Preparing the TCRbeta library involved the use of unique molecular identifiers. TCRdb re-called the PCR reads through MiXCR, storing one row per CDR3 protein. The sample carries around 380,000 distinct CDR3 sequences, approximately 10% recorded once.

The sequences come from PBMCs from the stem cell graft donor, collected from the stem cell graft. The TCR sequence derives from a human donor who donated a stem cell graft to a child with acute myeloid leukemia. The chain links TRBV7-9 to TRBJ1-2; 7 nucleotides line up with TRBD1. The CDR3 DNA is TGTGCCAGCAGCTTAGGCGGACAGGCCTCAAACTATGGCTACACCTTC. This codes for CASSLGGQASNYGYTF.